This T cell receptor beta chain came from a study of cytomegalovirus exposure and HLA in healthy donors. Study-level information: One earlier analysis, a look at around 170 million T cells, found some 120 million unique TCR beta sequences.

The CDR3 consists of 15 residues. The germline gives CDR1 SGHAT, CDR2 FQDESV (reference sequence). V was pared by 6 bases and J by 4 bases, with 19 bases between. As for this clone: The target antigen is unknown.

The PCR made use of 60 Vbeta and 13 Jbeta primers. TCRdb's table, derived via immunoSEQ multiplex PCR, lists solely in-frame clones and lacks some. Of under 200,000 clones listed, about 78% are singletons. General observations from the study: In an earlier analysis, about 87% or about 30%: the productive usage of most TCR beta V segments.

Sequenced sample: PBMCs. This receptor was taken from a man aged 35 to 55 in good health and CMV-seronegative. V usage is TRBV11-1 and J usage is TRBJ2-7; D is perhaps TRBD2 (5 bases). The CDR3 DNA sequence: TGTGCCAGCAGTGGGTTTGAAGGGAGAAAGTACGAGCAGTACTTC. Its protein is CASSGFEGRKYEQYF.